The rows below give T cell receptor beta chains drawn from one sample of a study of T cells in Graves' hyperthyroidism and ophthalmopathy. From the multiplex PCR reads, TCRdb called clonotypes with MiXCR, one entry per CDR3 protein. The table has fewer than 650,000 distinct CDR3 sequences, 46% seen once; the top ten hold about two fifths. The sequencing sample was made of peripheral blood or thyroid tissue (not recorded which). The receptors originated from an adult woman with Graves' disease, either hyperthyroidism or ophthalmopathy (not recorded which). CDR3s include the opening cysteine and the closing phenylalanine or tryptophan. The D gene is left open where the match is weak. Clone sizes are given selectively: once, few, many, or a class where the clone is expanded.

CASRAGQGIFYEQYF	TGTGCCAGCAGAGCGGGACAGGGAATATTCTACGAGCAGTACTTC	many	TRBD1	TRBV12-3/TRBV12-4	TRBJ2-7	15
CASSQAVGRYEQYF	TGCGCCAGCAGCCAAGCAGTAGGGAGATACGAGCAGTACTTC	NA	NA	TRBV19	TRBJ2-7	14
CASSQDRQQETQYF	TGTGCCAGCAGCCAAGATCGACAGCAAGAGACCCAGTACTTC	few	NA	TRBV11-2	TRBJ2-5	14
CASSATQPGQLTYEQYF	TGTGCCAGCAGCGCCACCCAACCGGGACAGTTAACATACGAGCAGTACTTC	NA	TRBD1	TRBV7-9	TRBJ2-7	17
CSVKLETQYF	TGCAGCGTGAAGTTGGAGACCCAGTACTTC	many	NA	TRBV29-1	TRBJ2-5	10
CASSPGGFPSGANVLTF	TGTGCCAGCAGCCCAGGAGGTTTCCCCTCTGGGGCCAACGTCCTGACTTTC	NA	NA	TRBV7-7	TRBJ2-6	17
CASRRDRGSYNEQFF	TGTGCCAGCAGGAGGGACAGGGGCTCCTACAATGAGCAGTTCTTC	many	TRBD1	TRBV5-4	TRBJ2-1	15
CASRRGTQGYEQYF	TGTGCCAGCAGACGCGGGACTCAGGGGTACGAGCAGTACTTC	many	NA	TRBV6-4	TRBJ2-7	14
CSVEGEIETQYF	TGCAGCGTTGAAGGGGAAATAGAGACCCAGTACTTC	many	NA	TRBV29-1	TRBJ2-5	12
CSARDLDDQPQHF	TGCAGTGCTAGAGATTTGGATGATCAGCCCCAGCATTTT	NA	NA	TRBV20-1	TRBJ1-5	13
CASSLEDERNTIYF	TGTGCCAGCAGCTTAGAAGACGAGAGAAACACCATATATTTT	NA	NA	TRBV11-2	TRBJ1-3	14
CAIGTVDGGDQPQHF	TGTGCCATCGGAACGGTGGACGGTGGTGATCAGCCCCAGCATTTT	NA	NA	TRBV10-3	TRBJ1-5	15
CSVEDSPGRYTF	TGCAGCGTTGAAGACTCCCCAGGTCGCTACACCTTC	few	NA	TRBV29-1	TRBJ1-2	12
CASSHVQPQYF	TGTGCCAGCAGTCACGTTCAGCCCCAGTACTTC	NA	NA	TRBV6-1	TRBJ2-5	11
CASSYMGDQPQHF	TGTGCCAGCAGTTACATGGGGGATCAGCCCCAGCATTTT	many	NA	TRBV6-2/TRBV6-3	TRBJ1-5	13
CASSLLRQHQETQYF	TGTGCCAGCAGCTTACTCAGACAGCACCAAGAGACCCAGTACTTC	NA	NA	TRBV7-9	TRBJ2-5	15
CASSQDGTGQSPLHF	TGCGCCAGCAGCCAAGACGGGACAGGGCAATCACCCCTCCACTTT	many	TRBD1	TRBV4-1	TRBJ1-6	15
CASSDIGRQETQYF	TGTGCCAGCAGTGATATAGGGCGCCAAGAGACCCAGTACTTC	NA	NA	TRBV27	TRBJ2-5	14
CAQRSGSTGELFF	TGTGCTCAACGGAGCGGGAGCACCGGGGAGCTGTTTTTT	NA	TRBD2	TRBV24-1	TRBJ2-2	13
CASSVGQGGTGPQYF	TGTGCCAGCAGCGTAGGACAGGGTGGTACGGGGCCCCAGTACTTC	once	TRBD1	TRBV7-8	TRBJ2-5	15
CSARGTGGSGTGELFF	TGCAGTGCTAGAGGCACGGGGGGTAGCGGCACCGGGGAGCTGTTTTTT	once	TRBD2	TRBV20-1	TRBJ2-2	16
CATSLTSGFIGGEQYF	TGTGCCACCAGCCTCACTAGCGGATTTATCGGGGGCGAGCAGTACTTC	NA	TRBD2	TRBV15	TRBJ2-7	16
CSAVVDRGRNQETQYF	TGCAGTGCTGTCGTTGACAGGGGGCGGAATCAAGAGACCCAGTACTTC	NA	TRBD1	TRBV20-1	TRBJ2-5	16
CSVDRTGVYGYTF	TGCAGCGTTGATCGGACAGGGGTCTATGGCTACACCTTC	once	TRBD1	TRBV29-1	TRBJ1-2	13
CASSQDQGQGYEQYF	TGTGCCAGCAGCCAAGACCAAGGACAGGGTTACGAGCAGTACTTC	NA	TRBD1	TRBV7-9	TRBJ2-7	15
CASSVRPLAGGVTQYF	TGTGCCAGCAGCGTAAGACCTCTAGCGGGAGGTGTGACCCAGTACTTC	many	TRBD2	TRBV9	TRBJ2-5	16
CASSQGLGPGELFF	TGCGCCAGCAGCCAAGGCCTGGGGCCCGGGGAGCTGTTTTTT	few	NA	TRBV4-3	TRBJ2-2	14
CASTPRWPGGTEAFF	TGTGCCAGCACCCCGAGGTGGCCGGGGGGCACTGAAGCTTTCTTT	NA	NA	TRBV6-6	TRBJ1-1	15
CASSLFFGTMDSPLHF	TGTGCCAGCAGCTTATTCTTCGGGACTATGGATTCACCCCTCCACTTT	NA	NA	TRBV7-2	TRBJ1-6	16
CSARNGPGAGNTIYF	TGCAGTGCTAGGAACGGGCCGGGGGCTGGAAACACCATATATTTT	NA	NA	TRBV20-1	TRBJ1-3	15
CASSLSKGDDGYTF	TGTGCCAGCAGCTTATCCAAGGGGGACGATGGCTACACCTTC	NA	NA	TRBV11-2	TRBJ1-2	14
CSASGGTQYF	TGCAGTGCTAGCGGTGGTACCCAGTACTTC	NA	NA	TRBV20-1	TRBJ2-5	10
CASSEESTGSEKLFF	TGTGCCAGCAGTGAAGAGTCCACAGGAAGTGAAAAACTGTTTTTT	NA	NA	TRBV6-1	TRBJ1-4	15
CASGGGQGAETQYF	TGTGCCAGCGGCGGAGGACAGGGCGCGGAGACCCAGTACTTC	NA	TRBD1	TRBV25-1	TRBJ2-5	14
CSVSSAGTVYEQYF	TGCAGCGTTTCGAGCGCCGGGACAGTGTACGAGCAGTACTTC	NA	TRBD1	TRBV29-1	TRBJ2-7	14
CATNSRILNTEAFF	TGTGCCACCAACTCCAGGATTTTGAACACTGAAGCTTTCTTT	many	NA	TRBV7-9	TRBJ1-1	14
CSATDRVQGNTF	TGCAGTGCCACTGACAGGGTGCAAGGAAACACCTTC	NA	TRBD1	TRBV20-1	TRBJ1-2	12
CAWSVRRPTEAFF	TGTGCCTGGAGTGTAAGGAGGCCCACTGAAGCTTTCTTT	few	NA	TRBV30	TRBJ1-1	13
CSARDFDRSTYEQYF	TGCAGTGCTAGAGATTTTGACAGGTCCACCTACGAGCAGTACTTC	many	NA	TRBV20-1	TRBJ2-7	15
CASSSRNVRDRNPYEQYF	TGTGCCAGCAGCTCTAGAAACGTTCGGGACAGAAACCCCTACGAGCAGTACTTC	NA	TRBD1	TRBV7-9	TRBJ2-7	18
CASSVLSEETQYF	TGTGCCAGCAGCGTATTAAGCGAAGAGACCCAGTACTTC	NA	NA	TRBV9	TRBJ2-5	13